This entry lists 24 T cell receptor beta chains sequenced from one sample in a study of T cells expressing NK-cell markers. TCRdb reprocessed the 5' RACE reads, with one entry per CDR3 protein and no DNA. The sample totals 500,000 to 700,000 distinct CDR3 sequences. The sample was blood T cells: a sorted CD56 or NKG2C T cell subset, CD4+ or CD8+ T cells, or bulk PBMC T cells (not recorded which). The origin of the receptors is a man aged 18 to 30 in good health.

The CDR3 is CSAVGLGNEKLFF. The chain employs TRBV20-1 and TRBJ1-4. The germline V gene has CDR1 DFQATT and CDR2 SNEGSKA (reference sequence). This CDR3 has 13 residues.

V and J are TRBV7-9 and TRBJ2-2; TCRdb's D call of TRBD1 is untestable without DNA. This CDR3 comprises 14 residues. Germline CDR1 is SEHNR and CDR2 is FQNEAQ (reference sequence). The CDR3 protein is CASSPTGIPGELFF. Looking up the rest from reference TRBV7-9 and TRBJ2-2 gives the full variable domain: DTGVSQNPRHKITKRGQNVTFRCDPISEHNRLYWYRQTLGQGPEFLTYFQNEAQLEKSRLLSDRFSAERPKGSFSTLEIQRTEQGDSAMYLCASSPTGIPGELFFGEGSRLTVL.

The chain joins TRBV11-2 to TRBJ2-3; as DNA is missing, the TRBD1 call by TCRdb cannot be tested. Germline lookup yields CDR1 SGHAT and CDR2 FQNNGV. The CDR3 has 15 residues. CDR3 amino acids: CASRSSSSGLDTQYF. Variable domain in full (rest from reference TRBV11-2 and TRBJ2-3): EAGVAQSPRYKIIEKRQSVAFWCNPISGHATLYWYQQILGQGPKLLIQFQNNGVVDDSQLPKDRFSAERLKGVDSTLKIQPAKLEDSAVYLCASRSSSSGLDTQYFGPGTRLTVL.

The chain carries TRBV7-3 and TRBJ2-1; lacking DNA, the TRBD2 call made by TCRdb goes unchecked. The CDR3 runs to 16 residues. Germline CDR1 reads SGHTA; CDR2 reads FQGTGA. This chain's CDR3 is CASSLARPGGPTEQFF.

The chain combines TRBV20-1 with TRBJ1-2; with no DNA, the TCRdb D assignment of TRBD1 cannot be verified. This CDR3 has 14 amino acids. Germline V gives CDR1 DFQATT, CDR2 SNEGSKA (reference sequence). The CDR3 loop is CSARDGTGYYGYTF.

The chain joins TRBV28 to TRBJ2-2; checking the TCRdb D call of TRBD2 is not possible without DNA. From germline, CDR1 is MDHEN and CDR2 SYDVKM. The CDR3 consists of 15 residues. The CDR3: CASSFGTSEGGELFF.

The chain carries TRBV12-3 or TRBV12-4 and TRBJ1-6. This CDR3 spans 15 amino acids. The CDR3 protein is CASSRGVGRRSPLHF.

CDR3 amino acids: CSALRQGETQYF. The chain carries TRBV20-1 and TRBJ2-5; TCRdb proposes TRBD1, but this gene call is untestable without DNA. CDR1 is DFQATT and CDR2 is SNEGSKA in the germline V gene (reference sequence). CDR3 length: 12 amino acids.

This chain uses TRBV18 with TRBJ1-2; no DNA is available, so the TRBD1 call from TCRdb remains unchecked. Germline V gene sequence: CDR1 KGHSH, CDR2 LQKENI. The length of the CDR3 is 15 residues. The chain's CDR3 is CASSNTEQGNYGYTF.

The rearrangement links TRBV5-1 to TRBJ2-2; TCRdb calls TRBD1, which cannot be checked without DNA. CDR1 and CDR2 (germline): SGHRS, YFSETQ. This CDR3 is 20 amino acids long. The CDR3 is CASSLDSISRTGDFRWELFF.

This chain links TRBV24-1 with TRBJ2-1; TCRdb's D gene call, TRBD1, goes unchecked for lack of DNA. This CDR3 region has 13 residues. Germline-derived CDR1 and CDR2 are KGHDR and SFDVKD. The CDR3 sequence is CATSDGAMDEQFF.

The V gene is TRBV4-3, the J gene TRBJ2-2; TCRdb designates TRBD1, a call that cannot be tested without DNA. This CDR3 is 14 amino acids long. Germline values: CDR1 LGHNA, CDR2 YSLEER. Here the CDR3 reads CASSQQGTTGELFF.

This rearrangement joins TRBV18 to TRBJ2-1; TCRdb outputs TRBD2, but without DNA this stays unchecked. CDR1 is KGHSH and CDR2 is LQKENI in the germline V gene. There are 13 residues in the CDR3. The CDR3 loop is CASSPQREDEQFF.

The chain carries TRBV18 and TRBJ2-6; TCRdb calls TRBD1, which cannot be checked without DNA. The CDR3 runs to 15 residues. CDR1 is KGHSH, CDR2 LQKENI, per germline. The chain's CDR3 is CASSPKGGLANVLTF.

V and J are TRBV11-2 and TRBJ2-5; TCRdb selects TRBD1, and the lack of DNA leaves this call unchecked. Per germline, CDR1 SGHAT and CDR2 FQNNGV. The CDR3 is made up of 14 amino acids. The CDR3 here is CASSPPSVPETQYF.

The chain uses TRBV6-5 and TRBJ2-2; TCRdb's D gene call, TRBD1, goes unchecked for lack of DNA. Germline CDR1 MNHEY, CDR2 SVGAGI. The CDR3 covers 14 residues. The CDR3 protein is CASSYSPSPGELFF.

CDR3 region: CASSPLSPGLADNEQFF. The chain combines TRBV18 with TRBJ2-1; with no DNA, the TCRdb D assignment of TRBD2 cannot be verified. CDR1 is KGHSH and CDR2 is LQKENI in the germline V gene. The CDR3 totals 17 residues.

The rearrangement joins TRBV6-5 to TRBJ2-6; TCRdb picks TRBD1, but there is no DNA to check that call. The CDR3 spans 18 residues. The V gene's germline CDR1 is MNHEY and CDR2 SVGAGI. CDR3 sequence reads: CASSYSQGVTSGANVLTF.

The genes are TRBV15 and TRBJ1-4; the D gene TCRdb calls, TRBD1, cannot be checked with no DNA. CDR3 size: 15 residues. The V gene's germline CDR1 is LNHNV and CDR2 YYDKDF (reference sequence). CDR3 in amino acids: CATSRGRATNEKLFF. The variable domain in full, completed from reference TRBV15 and TRBJ1-4, reads DAMVIQNPRYQVTQFGKPVTLSCSQTLNHNVMYWYQQKSSQAPKLLFHYYDKDFNNEADTPDNFQSRRPNTSFCFLDIRSPGLGDTAMYLCATSRGRATNEKLFFGSGTQLSVL.

The V gene is TRBV6-1, the J gene TRBJ1-4. Germline-derived CDR1 and CDR2 are MNHNS and SASEGT. The CDR3 runs 14 residues. CDR3 loop: CASSPGEGGYKLFF.

The V call is TRBV25-1, the J call TRBJ2-7; no DNA is available, so the TRBD1 call from TCRdb remains unchecked. From germline, CDR1 is MGHDK and CDR2 SYGVNS. CDR3 size: 12 residues. CDR3 protein: CATTDRPYEQYF.

The chain recombines TRBV20-1 with TRBJ2-7; TCRdb's D gene call, TRBD1, goes unchecked for lack of DNA. The germline V gene encodes CDR1 DFQATT and CDR2 SNEGSKA (reference sequence). The CDR3 runs to 13 residues. The CDR3 is CSARIGGDYEQYF.

The V and J genes are TRBV5-1 and TRBJ2-4; TCRdb indicates TRBD1, and absent DNA this call remains unverified. Per germline, CDR1 SGHRS and CDR2 YFSETQ. The CDR3 has 14 residues. The CDR3 spells CASSSGTLEDIQYF. The entire variable domain, with the rest obtained from reference TRBV5-1 and TRBJ2-4, is as follows: KAGVTQTPRYLIKTRGQQVTLSCSPISGHRSVSWYQQTPGQGLQFLFEYFSETQRNKGNFPGRFSGRQFSNSRSEMNVSTLELGDSALYLCASSSGTLEDIQYFGAGTRLSVL.

This chain's CDR3 is CASSLVGGPGDTQYF. The rearrangement links TRBV7-3 to TRBJ2-3; no DNA is available, so the TRBD2 call from TCRdb remains unchecked. CDR1 is SGHTA and CDR2 is FQGTGA in the germline V gene. This CDR3 region has 15 residues. The variable domain in full, with the rest retrieved from reference TRBV7-3 and TRBJ2-3, is GAGVSQTPSNKVTEKGKYVELRCDPISGHTALYWYRQSLGQGPEFLIYFQGTGAADDSGLPNDRFFAVRPEGSVSTLKIQRTERGDSAVYLCASSLVGGPGDTQYFGPGTRLTVL.